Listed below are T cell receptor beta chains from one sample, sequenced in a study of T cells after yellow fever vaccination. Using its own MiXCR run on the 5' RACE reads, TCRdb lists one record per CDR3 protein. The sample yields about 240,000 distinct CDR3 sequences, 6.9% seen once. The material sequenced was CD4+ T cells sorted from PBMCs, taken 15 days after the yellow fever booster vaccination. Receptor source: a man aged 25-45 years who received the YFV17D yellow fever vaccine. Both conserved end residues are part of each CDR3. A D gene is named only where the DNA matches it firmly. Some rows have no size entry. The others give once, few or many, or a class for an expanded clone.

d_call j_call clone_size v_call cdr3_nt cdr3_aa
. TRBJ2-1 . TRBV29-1 TGCAGCGTCGCAAACCAGAGCTCCTACAATGAGCAGTTCTTC CSVANQSSYNEQFF
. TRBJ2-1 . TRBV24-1 TGTGCCACCAGTGATTCCCTAGGGGGTGAGCAGTTCTTC CATSDSLGGEQFF
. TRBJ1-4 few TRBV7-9 TGTGCCAGCAGCTCCCTTGGGGACGAAAAACTGTTTTTT CASSSLGDEKLFF
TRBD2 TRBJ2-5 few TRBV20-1 TGCAGTGCTAGACGGACTAGTGAGGGAGGGACCCAGTACTTC CSARRTSEGGTQYF
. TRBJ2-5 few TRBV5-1 TGCGCCAGCAGTCCTCTGAAGGAAGAGACCCAGTACTTC CASSPLKEETQYF
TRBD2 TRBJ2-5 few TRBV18 TGTGCCAGCTCACCACCGGGCCGGGAGGGGAAGACCCAGTACTTC CASSPPGREGKTQYF
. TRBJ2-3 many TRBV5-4 TGTGCCAGCAGCTCAGGACTCACAGATACGCAGTATTTT CASSSGLTDTQYF
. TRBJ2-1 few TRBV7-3 TGTGCCAGCAGCCCTGGGGGAGTTAATGAGCAGTTCTTC CASSPGGVNEQFF
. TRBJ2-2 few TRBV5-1 TGCGCCAGCAGCCGAGCCCGAAATCCTCCCGGGGAGCTGTTTTTT CASSRARNPPGELFF
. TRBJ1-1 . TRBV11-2 TGTGCCAGCAGCCCGGGACGGGAAGAAGGAGCTTTCTTT CASSPGREEGAFF
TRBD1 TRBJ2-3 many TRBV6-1 TGTGCCAGCAGGACAGGGGTGACAGATACGCAGTATTTT CASRTGVTDTQYF
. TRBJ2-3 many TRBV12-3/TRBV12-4 TGTGCCAGCATCAGGGGGGGCACAGATACGCAGTATTTT CASIRGGTDTQYF
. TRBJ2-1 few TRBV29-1 TGCAGCGTTGAGTCCAGGGTCCCCTACAATGAGCAGTTCTTC CSVESRVPYNEQFF
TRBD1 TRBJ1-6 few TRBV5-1 TGCGCCAGCAGACAAATGACAGGGGATAGGCCCCTCCACTTT CASRQMTGDRPLHF
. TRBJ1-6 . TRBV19 TGTGCCAGTAGTTCCGGGACTGGGGGCTCACCCCTCCACTTT CASSSGTGGSPLHF
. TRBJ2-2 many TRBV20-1 TGCAGTGCTAGAGTCACGGCGACCGGGGAGCTGTTTTTT CSARVTATGELFF
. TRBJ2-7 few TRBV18 TGTGCCAGCTCACCCGAGGGAAGGGTTAAATGGTCCTACGAGCAGTACTTC CASSPEGRVKWSYEQYF
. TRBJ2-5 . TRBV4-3 TGCGCCAGCAGCCAAGATCACCAGGGCCAAGAGACCCAGTACTTC CASSQDHQGQETQYF
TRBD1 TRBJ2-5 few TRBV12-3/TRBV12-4 TGTGCCAGCAGTCGACGTACAGGGGGAAGAGAGACCCAGTACTTC CASSRRTGGRETQYF
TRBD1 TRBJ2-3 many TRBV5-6 TGTGCCAGCAGCAAAAGACAGGGGAGGACGTTCACAGATACGCAGTATTTT CASSKRQGRTFTDTQYF
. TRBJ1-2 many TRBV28 TGTGCCAGCAGTTTCCTCAAGACAGTACTGTATGGCTACACCTTC CASSFLKTVLYGYTF
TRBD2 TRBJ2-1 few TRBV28 TGTGCCAGCAGCCTCCAGTGGTCTAGCGGGAGACGAGCCTACAATGAGCAGTTCTTC CASSLQWSSGRRAYNEQFF
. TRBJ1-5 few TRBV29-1 TGCAGCGTTGAAGGAGGGTGGAAGGACCAGCCCCAGCATTTT CSVEGGWKDQPQHF
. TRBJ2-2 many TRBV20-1 TGCAGTGCTAGGTCGTACACCGGGGAGCTGTTTTTT CSARSYTGELFF
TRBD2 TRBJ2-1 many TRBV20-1 TGCAGCACGGGACTAGCGGGAGTGAATGAGCAGTTCTTC CSTGLAGVNEQFF
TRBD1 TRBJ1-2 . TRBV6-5 TGTGCCAGCAGTTACGGGGGGACAGGCTATGGCTACACCTTC CASSYGGTGYGYTF
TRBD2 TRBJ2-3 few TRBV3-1 TGTGCCAGCAGCCTCCGACTAGCGGGACGGGATACGCAGTATTTT CASSLRLAGRDTQYF
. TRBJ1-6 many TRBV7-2 TGTGCCAGCGGTTCAGGGACCCATAATTCACCCCTCCACTTT CASGSGTHNSPLHF
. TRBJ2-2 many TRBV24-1 TGTGCCACCAGTGATTTGTTATTCGGGGGGAACACCGGGGAGCTGTTTTTT CATSDLLFGGNTGELFF
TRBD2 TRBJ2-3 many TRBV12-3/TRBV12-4 TGTGCCAGCAGTTCTAGCGGGAGCACAGATACGCAGTATTTT CASSSSGSTDTQYF
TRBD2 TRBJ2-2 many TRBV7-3 TGTGCCAGCAGCTTATCAGCGGGGGCGAACACCGGGGAGCTGTTTTTT CASSLSAGANTGELFF
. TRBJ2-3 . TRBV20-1 TGCAGTGCTATAGGGGAAGCGGACTCCACAGATACGCAGTATTTT CSAIGEADSTDTQYF
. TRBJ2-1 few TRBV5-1 TGCGCCAGCAGCTCCGGGACCAACTACAATGAGCAGTTCTTC CASSSGTNYNEQFF
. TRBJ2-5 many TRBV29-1 TGCAGCGTTGTGGTTCTCGGGGAGACCCAGTACTTC CSVVVLGETQYF
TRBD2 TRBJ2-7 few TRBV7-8 TGTGCCAGCAGCTTAGGGCTAGCGGAGATCGAGCAGTACTTC CASSLGLAEIEQYF
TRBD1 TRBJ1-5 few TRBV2 TGTGCCAGCAGTGGCCCGGACAGGGGACTCGAGCAGCCCCAGCATTTT CASSGPDRGLEQPQHF
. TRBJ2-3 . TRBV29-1 TGCAGCCTTGCATGGACTAGCACAGATACGCAGTATTTT CSLAWTSTDTQYF
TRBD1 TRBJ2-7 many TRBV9 TGTGCCAGCAGCGTAGGTGGACAGGGTATCGAGCAGTACTTC CASSVGGQGIEQYF
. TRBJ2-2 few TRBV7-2 TGTGCCAGCAGCGCACCCCTGGGTGGGGAGCTGTTTTTT CASSAPLGGELFF
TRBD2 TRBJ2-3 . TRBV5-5 TGTGCCAGCAGCTTGAGACTAGCGGGAGGGCCGGGGGCAGATACGCAGTATTTT CASSLRLAGGPGADTQYF
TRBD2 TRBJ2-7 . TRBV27 TGTGCCAGCGGCGGGAGGGCCCTTTCTGCCGAGCAGTACTTC CASGGRALSAEQYF
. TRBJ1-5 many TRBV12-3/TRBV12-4 TGTGCCAGCAGTTCCAGGGGAATAAGCAATCAGCCCCAGCATTTT CASSSRGISNQPQHF
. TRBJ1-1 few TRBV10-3 TGTGCCATCAGTGAGTCTCGGGGAAACACTGAAGCTTTCTTT CAISESRGNTEAFF
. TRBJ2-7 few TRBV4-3 TGCGCCAGCAGCCAAGTCCGCGCACAGGGTCGAGGCTCCTACGAGCAGTACTTC CASSQVRAQGRGSYEQYF
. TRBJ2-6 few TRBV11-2 TGTGCCAGCAGCTTAGAATTGGGGTTCTCTGGGGCCAACGTCCTGACTTTC CASSLELGFSGANVLTF
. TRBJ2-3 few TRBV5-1 TGCGCCAGCAGCTTGGAAGGGAGGAGGGATACGCAGTATTTT CASSLEGRRDTQYF
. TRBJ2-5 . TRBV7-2 TGTGCCAGCAGCCCCGTAGCGGCGGAGACCCAGTACTTC CASSPVAAETQYF
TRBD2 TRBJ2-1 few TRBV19 TGTGCCAGTAGTATAGATCGAGCGGGAGTGGGTGAGCAGTTCTTC CASSIDRAGVGEQFF
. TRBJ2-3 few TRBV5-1 TGCGCCAGCAGCCGAGGCCAAGGGGGGGGCCCCACAGATACGCAGTATTTT CASSRGQGGGPTDTQYF
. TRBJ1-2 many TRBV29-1 TGCAGCGTTGGTGTGTCGCGTAGTGGCTACACCTTC CSVGVSRSGYTF
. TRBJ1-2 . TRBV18 TGTGCCAGCTCACCCCAGGGGATCGATGGCTACACCTTC CASSPQGIDGYTF
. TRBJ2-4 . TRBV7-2 TGTGCCAGCAGCTCAAATCCACAAATTCAGTACTTC CASSSNPQIQYF
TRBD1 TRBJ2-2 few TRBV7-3 TGTGCCAGCAGACTAACAGGGGGTGATGCCGGGGAGCTGTTTTTT CASRLTGGDAGELFF
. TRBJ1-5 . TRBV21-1 TGTGCCAGCAGCAAGGGAGGGCCATATAGCAATCAGCCCCAGCATTTT CASSKGGPYSNQPQHF
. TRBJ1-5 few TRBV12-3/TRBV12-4 TGTGCCAGCAGTTTGTCAGAGAATCAGCCCCAGCATTTT CASSLSENQPQHF
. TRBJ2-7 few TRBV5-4 TGTGCCAGCAGCTTGGCCGGCGGCGACGAGCAGTACTTC CASSLAGGDEQYF
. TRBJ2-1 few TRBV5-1 TGCGCCAGCAGCCCCTCGCCCGGAAACTACAATGAGCAGTTCTTC CASSPSPGNYNEQFF